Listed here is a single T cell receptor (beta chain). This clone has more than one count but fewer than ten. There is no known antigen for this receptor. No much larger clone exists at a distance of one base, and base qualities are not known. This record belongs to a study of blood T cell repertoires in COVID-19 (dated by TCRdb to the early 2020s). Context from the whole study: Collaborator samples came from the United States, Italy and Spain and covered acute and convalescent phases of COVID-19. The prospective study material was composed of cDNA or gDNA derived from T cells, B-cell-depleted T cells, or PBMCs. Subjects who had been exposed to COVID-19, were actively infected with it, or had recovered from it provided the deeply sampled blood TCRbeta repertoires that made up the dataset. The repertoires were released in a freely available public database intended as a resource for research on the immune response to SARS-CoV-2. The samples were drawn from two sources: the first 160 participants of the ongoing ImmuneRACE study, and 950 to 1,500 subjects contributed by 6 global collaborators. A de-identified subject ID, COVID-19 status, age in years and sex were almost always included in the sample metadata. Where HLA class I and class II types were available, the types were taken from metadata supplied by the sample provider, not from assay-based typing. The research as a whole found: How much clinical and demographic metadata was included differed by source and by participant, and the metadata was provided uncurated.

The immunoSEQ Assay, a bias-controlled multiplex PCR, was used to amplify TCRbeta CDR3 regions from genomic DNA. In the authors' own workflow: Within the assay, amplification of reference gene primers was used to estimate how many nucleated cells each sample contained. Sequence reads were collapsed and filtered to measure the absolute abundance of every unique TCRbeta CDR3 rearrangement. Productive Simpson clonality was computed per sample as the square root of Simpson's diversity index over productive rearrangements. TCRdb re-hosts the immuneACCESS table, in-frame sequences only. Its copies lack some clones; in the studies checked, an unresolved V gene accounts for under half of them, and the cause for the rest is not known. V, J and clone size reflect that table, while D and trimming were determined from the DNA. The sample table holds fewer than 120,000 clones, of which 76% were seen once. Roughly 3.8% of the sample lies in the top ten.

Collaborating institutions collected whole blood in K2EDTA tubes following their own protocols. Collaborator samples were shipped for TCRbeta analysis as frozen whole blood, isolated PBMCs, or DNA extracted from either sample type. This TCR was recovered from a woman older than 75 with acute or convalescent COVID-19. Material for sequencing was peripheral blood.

The DNA is TGTGCCACCAGTGATGCGGCGGCAGGGGGCGCTGGAGGCTACACCTTC. This encodes CATSDAAAGGAGGYTF. The V gene is TRBV24-1 and the J gene is TRBJ1-2; 8 central nucleotides agree with TRBD1. Via the germline V gene, CDR1 is KGHDR and CDR2 SFDVKD. Inclusive of the bounding cysteine and phenylalanine, the CDR3 is 16 residues long. CDR3 DNA only is kept here, 48 bases in frame from base 1. From V the trimming removes 3 bases and from J it removes 8 bases, while the gene matches leave 13 bases of the junction unaccounted for.